A single sample gave rise to the 29 T cell receptor beta chains below, sequenced in a study of shared clonotypes between healthy human individuals. Sequencing was performed with immunoSEQ multiplex PCR; in TCRdb, only in-frame clones are kept and a portion is missing. The data contain 550,000 to 750,000 clones, around 92% of them seen just once; the ten biggest clones take up approximately 25%. Naive CD8 cells comprised CD45RO-negative, CCR7-positively selected cells, excluding terminally differentiated effector memory CD45RA+ cells. Sequenced sample: naive CD8+ T cells sorted from blood. Receptor source: a man aged 30 to 45 in good health.

A single count supports this clone. This chain links TRBV27 with TRBJ2-3; D remains unclear. This CDR3 spans 17 amino acids. Germline CDR1 is MNHEY and CDR2 is SMNVEV (reference sequence). Trimming removed 5 bases from V and 2 bases from J, with 20 bases in between. CDR3 sequence reads: CASSTRRPARVTDTQYF. As DNA, the CDR3 is TGTGCCAGCAGTACGCGACGGCCCGCTCGGGTCACAGATACGCAGTATTTT.

The chain couples TRBV7-2 to TRBJ2-2; D not certain. Trimming shortened V by 6 bases and J by 4 bases, and 3 bases separated the two germline ends. The CDR3 covers 11 residues. Germline V lookup: CDR1 SGHTA, CDR2 FQGNSA. The DNA of the CDR3 is TGTGCCAGCAGGGTCACCGGGGAGCTGTTTTTT. It is translated as CASRVTGELFF.

The genes are TRBV27 and TRBJ2-7, with D perhaps matching TRBD2 (5 bases). Trimming took off 4 bases at V and 1 base at J, with 11 bases between the two ends. Germline V gives CDR1 MNHEY, CDR2 SMNVEV (reference sequence). The CDR3 spans 14 residues. The DNA of the CDR3 is TGTGCCAGCAGTTGGGGTTCGGGGTCCTACGAGCAGTACTTC. This sequence encodes CASSWGSGSYEQYF.

The V gene is TRBV29-1, the J gene TRBJ2-7; possibly TRBD1 or TRBD2 for D (7 bases each). Germline values: CDR1 SQVTM, CDR2 ANQGSEA. V lost 0 bases and J lost 4, with 16 bases in between. The CDR3 contains 15 residues. The CDR3 sequence is CSVEDHRGGLYEQYF. The DNA of the CDR3 is TGCAGCGTTGAAGATCACAGGGGAGGGCTATACGAGCAGTACTTC.

This clone has just one count. In DNA, the CDR3 is TGTGCCAGCAGTGAATTGGGCACCTACAATGAGCAGTTCTTC. Amino acids: CASSELGTYNEQFF. The genes are TRBV25-1 and TRBJ2-1; the D is unclear. This CDR3 has 14 residues. The germline V gene encodes CDR1 MGHDK and CDR2 SYGVNS. V shed 1 base and J shed 2 bases, with 6 bases lying between them.

The chain is built from TRBV7-9 and TRBJ2-3; either TRBD1 or TRBD2 may supply D (5 bases each). Germline V CDR1 and CDR2: SEHNR, FQNEAQ (reference sequence). This CDR3 is 15 amino acids long. Trimming pared 5 bases from V and 5 bases from J, leaving 17 bases between. The CDR3 region has the DNA TGTGCCAGCAGCCTAAGAGGGGCGAGGAAAGATACGCAGTATTTT. Amino acid sequence: CASSLRGARKDTQYF.

Regarding this clone: This sample includes further DNA sequences coding for the same CDR3. The CDR3 DNA reads as TGTGCCAGCAGTTCGGGCCCCTATCAGCCCCAGCATTTT. Translation: CASSSGPYQPQHF. This chain joins TRBV27 and TRBJ1-5; D is undetermined. Between the trimmed V and J ends, which lost 4 bases and 5 bases, there was a span of 9 bases. Looked up from germline, CDR1 is MNHEY and CDR2 is SMNVEV (reference sequence). The CDR3 sequence is 13 residues long.

The CDR3 here is CASGETGEQFF. DNA of the CDR3: TGTGCTAGTGGTGAAACAGGGGAGCAGTTCTTC. The gene calls are TRBV12-5 and TRBJ2-1; tentative D call: TRBD1 (6 bases). Trimming stripped 5 bases from V and 10 bases from J, with 9 bases between. This CDR3 has 11 amino acids. The germline gives CDR1 LGHNT, CDR2 FRNRAP.

This rearrangement joins TRBV18 to TRBJ2-7; D unclear. Germline lookup yields CDR1 KGHSH and CDR2 LQKENI. The CDR3 length is 16 residues. Between the trimmed V and J ends, which lost 2 bases and 11 bases, there was a span of 25 bases. The CDR3 sequence: CASSPSTANRAVGKYF. The CDR3 region has the DNA TGTGCCAGCTCACCATCAACGGCGAATAGGGCCGTTGGGAAGTACTTC.

This chain links TRBV28 with TRBJ1-2; D remains ambiguous. The germline V gene has CDR1 MDHEN and CDR2 SYDVKM. Trimming removed 5 bases at V and 1 base at J, with 8 bases between. CDR3 length: 13 amino acids. This chain's CDR3 is CASSLTNNYGYTF. The CDR3, as DNA: TGTGCCAGCAGTCTAACTAATAACTATGGCTACACCTTC.

On this clone itself: Additional DNA sequences in this sample encode the identical CDR3. The V call is TRBV27, the J call TRBJ2-7, with D unresolved. Trimming removed 2 bases at V and 2 bases at J, with 7 bases between. CDR1 MNHEY and CDR2 SMNVEV come from the germline V gene (reference sequence). The CDR3 consists of 13 residues. DNA of the CDR3: TGTGCCAGCAGTTTACGTCGACCCTACGAGCAGTACTTC. Its translation: CASSLRRPYEQYF.

This clone was recorded once. The chain recombines TRBV5-1 with TRBJ2-1, with 10 positions matching TRBD2. This CDR3 is 14 amino acids long. V lost 7 bases to trimming and J lost 9 bases; unmatched junction nucleotides: 10. Germline CDR1 is SGHRS and CDR2 is YFSETQ. CDR3 amino acids: CASCPAGGPGEQFF. The CDR3 coding sequence is TGCGCCAGCTGTCCAGCGGGAGGGCCAGGTGAGCAGTTCTTC.

The V gene is TRBV7-9, the J gene TRBJ1-5, with D tentatively TRBD1 (6 bases). This CDR3 comprises 14 residues. Germline V CDR1 and CDR2: SEHNR, FQNEAQ (reference sequence). Trimming cost V 5 bases and J 9 bases, with 17 bases left between them. The CDR3 here is CASSAANRAGPQHF. CDR3 in DNA: TGTGCCAGCAGCGCAGCAAACAGGGCTGGGCCCCAGCATTTT.

The genes are TRBV7-9 and TRBJ2-1; TRBD2 agrees at 14 bases. Germline-derived CDR1 and CDR2 are SEHNR and FQNEAQ (reference sequence). J lost 0 bases, V lost 5 bases, and 9 bases had no gene match. The CDR3 spans 19 residues. The CDR3 DNA sequence: TGTGCCAGCAGCCCACCCGGGACTAGCGGGGGTAGCTCCTACAATGAGCAGTTCTTC. Amino acids: CASSPPGTSGGSSYNEQFF.

CDR3 in DNA: TGTGCCAGCAGCGCCGGGACAGGGGGTGTAAATGAAAAACTGTTTTTT. Protein sequence: CASSAGTGGVNEKLFF. V and J are TRBV5-4 and TRBJ1-4; TRBD1 agrees at 11 bases. Unmatched junction bases numbered 7, after V lost 4 bases and J lost 5 bases. The CDR3 sequence is 16 residues long. CDR1 is SGHNT and CDR2 is YYREEE in the germline V gene (reference sequence).

The chain is built from TRBV2 and TRBJ1-5; D not resolved. Germline V gene lookup returns CDR1 SNHLY and CDR2 FYNNEI. V was clipped by 3 bases and J by 0 bases, with 12 bases between them. The CDR3 covers 16 residues. The CDR3 here is CASSEDTAVSNQPQHF. The CDR3 nucleotides read TGTGCCAGCAGTGAGGATACGGCAGTTAGCAATCAGCCCCAGCATTTT.

The gene calls are TRBV29-1 and TRBJ2-7; no clear D. The CDR3 runs 12 residues. Germline CDR1 SQVTM, CDR2 ANQGSEA. The CDR3 DNA follows: TGCAACCCTTGTAAGGTTTACTACGAGCAGTACTTC. It specifies CNPCKVYYEQYF.

This clone appeared a few times. This chain uses TRBV7-9 with TRBJ2-2; D gene ambiguous. Per germline, CDR1 SEHNR and CDR2 FQNEAQ (reference sequence). The ends were cut back, 6 bases at V and 0 bases at J, with 11 bases in the middle. There are 15 residues in the CDR3. The CDR3 DNA reads TGTGCCAGCAGTCAGAGCGTTTCGAACACCGGGGAGCTGTTTTTT. Translating it yields CASSQSVSNTGELFF.

The J gene is TRBJ1-4, the V gene TRBV5-1; D possibly corresponds to TRBD1 (5 bases). V shed 0 bases and J shed 4 bases, with 10 bases lying between them. CDR1 and CDR2 (germline): SGHRS, YFSETQ. The CDR3 length is 15 residues. The CDR3 DNA follows: TGCGCCAGCAGCTTGGATACAGGAGTTAATGAAAAACTGTTTTTT. Translation gives CASSLDTGVNEKLFF.

This chain connects TRBV7-9 to TRBJ1-1; D call uncertain. Germline CDR1 SEHNR, CDR2 FQNEAQ (reference sequence). The V gene lost 8 bases and the J gene lost 1 base, with 11 bases spanning the gap. The CDR3 contains 13 residues. The CDR3 DNA is TGTGCCAGCTTGGAGCTTACGAACACTGAAGCTTTCTTT. Its protein product is CASLELTNTEAFF.

The rearrangement joins TRBV7-9 to TRBJ1-4; D not resolved. Germline CDR1 and CDR2: SEHNR and FQNEAQ (reference sequence). The length of the CDR3 is 13 residues. The V end was cut by 5 bases, the J end by 4 bases, with 8 bases between. The CDR3 nucleotides read TGTGCCAGCAGCCCGCGGGGTAATGAAAAACTGTTTTTT. As protein: CASSPRGNEKLFF.

This clone was seen once. V gene TRBV28 combines with J gene TRBJ2-7; 7 bases fit TRBD2. Trimming removed 8 bases from V and 3 bases from J; junction bases left unmatched: 16. This CDR3 region has 16 residues. Germline V gives CDR1 MDHEN, CDR2 SYDVKM. The CDR3 protein is CASASRAGVSIYEQYF. The CDR3, as DNA: TGTGCCAGCGCCTCGAGGGCGGGAGTAAGTATCTACGAGCAGTACTTC.

The chain couples TRBV19 to TRBJ1-1; no firm D call. Trimming cost V 5 bases and J 3 bases, with 22 bases left between them. This CDR3 is 17 amino acids long. Per the germline V gene, CDR1 is LNHDA and CDR2 is SQIVND (reference sequence). CDR3 residues: CASSQRAQRVGYTEAFF. CDR3 coding DNA: TGTGCCAGTAGTCAGAGGGCGCAACGGGTGGGGTACACTGAAGCTTTCTTT.

This clone is a singleton in its sample. This chain uses TRBV9 with TRBJ1-4, with 9 bases aligning to TRBD1. CDR1 is SGDLS, CDR2 YYNGEE, per germline. This CDR3 has 16 residues. V lost 4 bases and J lost 3; bases outside the gene matches: 7. The CDR3 region has the DNA TGTGCCAGCAGCCTTCACAGGGGGCTGGCTAATGAAAAACTGTTTTTT. Translating gives CASSLHRGLANEKLFF.

This clone was found a few times. The gene calls are TRBV13 and TRBJ1-2; D not resolved. This CDR3 has 12 amino acids. V was trimmed by 5 bases and J by 6 bases, leaving 10 bases between them. Germline CDR1 reads PRHDT; CDR2 reads FYEKMQ (reference sequence). CDR3 amino acids: CASSEEGHGYTF. In DNA, the CDR3 is TGTGCCAGCAGCGAGGAAGGGCATGGCTACACCTTC. Filled out from reference TRBV13 and TRBJ1-2, the complete variable domain reads AAGVIQSPRHLIKEKRETATLKCYPIPRHDTVYWYQQGPGQDPQFLISFYEKMQSDKGSIPDRFSAQQFSDYHSELNMSSLELGDSALYFCASSEEGHGYTFGSGTRLTVV.

The V and J genes are TRBV29-1 and TRBJ2-2, with TRBD2 identical over 9 bases. Germline CDR1 SQVTM, CDR2 ANQGSEA. V lost 7 bases to trimming and J lost 4 bases; unmatched junction nucleotides: 4. The CDR3 totals 13 residues. The CDR3 DNA follows: TGCAGCGCTGGCGGGAGGGGCACCGGGGAGCTGTTTTTT. Its protein product is CSAGGRGTGELFF.

The J gene is TRBJ2-3, the V gene TRBV5-1; 13 bases line up with TRBD2. This CDR3 has 17 residues. After removal of 0 bases from V and 2 bases from J, the junction contained 3 bases not matched to a gene. Per germline, CDR1 SGHRS and CDR2 YFSETQ. The CDR3 loop reads CASSLEGTSGITDTQYF. As DNA, the CDR3 is TGCGCCAGCAGCTTGGAGGGGACTAGCGGGATCACAGATACGCAGTATTTT.

The chain has TRBV2 and TRBJ1-2; no definite D call. Germline assignment: CDR1 SNHLY and CDR2 FYNNEI. V dropped 1 base and J dropped 0 bases, with 6 bases sitting between them. The CDR3 extends over 14 amino acids. The DNA for the CDR3 is TGTGCCAGCAGTGAAGGGGGAGCTAACTATGGCTACACCTTC. It translates to CASSEGGANYGYTF.

The chain couples TRBV18 to TRBJ1-2; no clear D gene. The CDR3 has 16 residues. CDR1 and CDR2 from the germline V gene are KGHSH and LQKENI. The V gene lost 3 bases and the J gene lost 1 base, with 15 bases spanning the gap. The CDR3 region has the DNA TGTGCCAGCTCACCTAGTTCGGTACTTGTTAACTATGGCTACACCTTC. Translating gives CASSPSSVLVNYGYTF.